Described below is a single T cell receptor (beta chain) sequence and its context. As yet, its antigen is unknown. The CDR3 extends over 16 amino acids. Germline-derived CDR1 and CDR2 are DFQATT and SNEGSKA (reference sequence). This sample stems from a study of monozygotic twins with inflammatory bowel disease. Findings of the study overall: Patient-to-patient differences in immunosuppressive treatment may have added variability to the repertoires.

TCRdb reprocessed the 5' RACE reads, keeping one entry per CDR3 protein, no DNA. The sample table sets out fewer than 350,000 distinct CDR3 sequences. The clonotype comes from a human donor with ulcerative colitis or Crohn's disease, or a healthy co-twin of an affected twin (not recorded which). The chain joins TRBV20-1 to TRBJ2-2; TCRdb selects TRBD2, and the lack of DNA leaves this call unchecked. Sequencing used blood. The CDR3 spells CSARDGRGSATGELFF.